The 20 T cell receptor beta chains given below trace back to one sample, sequenced in a study of blood T cell repertoires in COVID-19. Assay: immunoSEQ multiplex PCR; the TCRdb copy retains only in-frame clones and omits some. The sample lists approximately 390,000 clones, 90% occurring once. Sequencing input: peripheral blood. Receptors originate from a man younger than 30 with active or convalescent COVID-19.

The rearrangement links TRBV5-4 to TRBJ2-3; D is ambiguous. V shed 3 bases and J shed 0 bases, with 14 bases lying between them. CDR1 and CDR2 from the germline V gene are SGHNT and YYREEE (reference sequence). This CDR3 is 16 amino acids long. CDR3 region: CASSSGWQSSTDTQYF. The CDR3 DNA reads as TGTGCCAGCAGCTCTGGTTGGCAGTCTAGCACAGATACGCAGTATTTT.

The rearrangement uses TRBV24-1 and TRBJ1-1, with 11 bases that match TRBD1. The CDR3 runs 13 residues. V was pared by 9 bases and J by 5 bases, with 4 bases of the junction left unmatched. The germline V gene encodes CDR1 KGHDR and CDR2 SFDVKD. CDR3 nucleotide sequence: TGTGCCACCTTGGGACAGGGGGAAACTGAAGCTTTCTTT. It encodes CATLGQGETEAFF.

CDR3 DNA sequence: TGTGCCAGCAAGTGGGAGCTTGACACTGAAGCTTTCTTT. It translates to CASKWELDTEAFF. This sequence joins TRBV2 and TRBJ1-1; no firm D call. With 7 bases removed from V and 3 bases from J, the gap between germline ends came to 12 bases. The length of the CDR3 is 13 residues. Germline CDR1 and CDR2: SNHLY and FYNNEI.

This clone was recorded only once. The chain recombines TRBV4-3 with TRBJ1-1; TRBD1 matches 10 bases. The CDR3 sequence is 17 residues long. CDR1 and CDR2 (germline): LGHNA, YSLEER. The V gene end was trimmed by 4 bases and the J gene end by 4 bases; junction bases not matched to a gene: 12. CDR3 residues: CASSRGQGTFVGTEAFF. The CDR3, as DNA: TGCGCCAGCAGCCGGGGACAGGGGACCTTTGTGGGCACTGAAGCTTTCTTT.

The chain links TRBV27 to TRBJ2-4, with 8 positions matching TRBD1. With 5 bases clipped from V and 5 bases from J, the junction kept 5 bases outside the gene matches. CDR1 is MNHEY, CDR2 SMNVEV, per germline (reference sequence). The length of the CDR3 is 14 residues. CDR3 coding DNA: TGTGCCAGCAGTCCCGCAGGGGGCCAAAACATTCAGTACTTC. Amino acid sequence: CASSPAGGQNIQYF.

This chain joins TRBV19 and TRBJ2-7; possibly TRBD1 for D (6 bases). The germline V gene encodes CDR1 LNHDA and CDR2 SQIVND (reference sequence). The germline V and J ends were trimmed by 3 bases and 1 base, with 13 bases remaining between them. This CDR3 spans 15 amino acids. The CDR3 sequence is CASSMGQGMSYEQYF. The DNA of the CDR3 is TGTGCCAGTAGTATGGGGCAGGGGATGTCCTACGAGCAGTACTTC.

This chain joins TRBV9 and TRBJ1-4, with 10 bases matching TRBD1. J was trimmed by 1 base and V by 0 bases; bases with no gene match: 3. The CDR3 covers 17 residues. The V gene's germline CDR1 is SGDLS and CDR2 YYNGEE. The DNA for the CDR3 is TGTGCCAGCAGCGTAGAGGGGACAGGGGTAACTAATGAAAAACTGTTTTTT. It codes for CASSVEGTGVTNEKLFF.

The V call is TRBV19, the J call TRBJ1-4; D ambiguous. This CDR3 comprises 15 residues. Trimming removed 10 bases at V and 3 bases at J, with 18 bases between. CDR1 is LNHDA and CDR2 is SQIVND in the germline V gene (reference sequence). Here the CDR3 reads CATSMGGLANEKLFF. As DNA, the CDR3 is TGTGCCACCAGTATGGGAGGGTTGGCTAATGAAAAACTGTTTTTT. The full variable domain, with the rest looked up from reference TRBV19 and TRBJ1-4, is DGGITQSPKYLFRKEGQNVTLSCEQNLNHDAMYWYRQDPGQGLRLIYYSQIVNDFQKGDIAEGYSVSREKKESFPLTVTSAQKNPTAFYLCATSMGGLANEKLFFGSGTQLSVL.

About this clone: Other DNA sequences in this specimen translate into the identical CDR3. The chain employs TRBV7-2 and TRBJ1-2; TRBD1 might be the D (6 bases). Germline values: CDR1 SGHTA, CDR2 FQGNSA. Trimming removed 4 bases at V and 4 bases at J, with 10 bases between. This CDR3 region has 13 residues. The chain's CDR3 is CASSSTGGYGYTF. As DNA, the CDR3 is TGTGCCAGCAGCTCGACAGGAGGCTATGGCTACACCTTC.

This sequence joins TRBV13 and TRBJ2-4; 7 bases match TRBD1. J gave up 1 base and V 0 bases, and 0 bases lay outside the gene matches. This CDR3 is 15 amino acids long. Germline V gene data show CDR1 as PRHDT and CDR2 as FYEKMQ (reference sequence). The CDR3 protein is CASSLGQGAKNIQYF. CDR3 DNA: TGTGCCAGCAGCTTAGGACAGGGGGCCAAAAACATTCAGTACTTC.

The chain combines TRBV7-9 with TRBJ2-5, with 7 bases that match TRBD1. Per germline, CDR1 SEHNR and CDR2 FQNEAQ (reference sequence). The CDR3 contains 14 residues. After removal of 5 bases from V and 7 bases from J, the junction contained 10 bases not matched to a gene. The CDR3 spells CASSPKGGLGTQYF. DNA for the CDR3: TGTGCCAGCAGCCCAAAAGGGGGCCTTGGGACCCAGTACTTC.

This chain links TRBV20-1 with TRBJ2-3; D might be TRBD2 (6 bases). This CDR3 spans 15 amino acids. Trimming stripped 3 bases from V and 0 bases from J, with 13 bases between. In germline, CDR1 is DFQATT, CDR2 SNEGSKA (reference sequence). The CDR3 nucleotides are TGCAGTGCTAGTCGTAGCGGTTATAGCACAGATACGCAGTATTTT. Protein product: CSASRSGYSTDTQYF.

The CDR3 sequence is CASSEEDRDYGYTF. The DNA of the CDR3 is TGTGCCAGCAGTGAGGAGGACAGGGACTATGGCTACACCTTC. The chain joins TRBV2 to TRBJ1-2; 8 nucleotides align to TRBD1. Germline lookup yields CDR1 SNHLY and CDR2 FYNNEI. V dropped 3 bases and J dropped 3; count of bases not matched to a gene: 3. CDR3 size: 14 residues.

The chain has TRBV19 and TRBJ1-1, with D possibly being TRBD1 (6 bases). This CDR3 has 13 amino acids. CDR1 and CDR2 (germline): LNHDA, SQIVND (reference sequence). The V gene lost 5 bases and the J gene lost 6 bases, with 13 bases spanning the gap. DNA for the CDR3: TGTGCCAGTAGTCAACAGGGACACGCTGAAGCTTTCTTT. It translates to CASSQQGHAEAFF. Complete variable domain (other parts from reference TRBV19 and TRBJ1-1): DGGITQSPKYLFRKEGQNVTLSCEQNLNHDAMYWYRQDPGQGLRLIYYSQIVNDFQKGDIAEGYSVSREKKESFPLTVTSAQKNPTAFYLCASSQQGHAEAFFGQGTRLTVV.

In DNA, the CDR3 is TGTGCCAGCAGGACAGGGCAGAATTCACCCCTCCACTTT. Translating gives CASRTGQNSPLHF. V gene TRBV2 combines with J gene TRBJ1-6; 7 bases align to TRBD1. The CDR3 loop spans 13 amino acids. Germline V gene lookup returns CDR1 SNHLY and CDR2 FYNNEI. J lost 7 bases, V lost 6 bases, and 3 bases had no gene match. The full variable domain, rest sourced from reference TRBV2 and TRBJ1-6, is EPEVTQTPSHQVTQMGQEVILRCVPISNHLYFYWYRQILGQKVEFLVSFYNNEISEKSEIFDDQFSVERPDGSNFTLKIRSTKLEDSAMYFCASRTGQNSPLHFGNGTRLTVT.

The chain is built from TRBV7-3 and TRBJ2-7; no clear D gene. This CDR3 has 13 residues. Per the germline V gene, CDR1 is SGHTA and CDR2 is FQGTGA. V was cut by 3 bases and J by 6 bases, with 12 bases left in between. In DNA, the CDR3 is TGTGCCAGCAGCTTGTCGTCAGTAAGCGAGCAGTACTTC. It translates to CASSLSSVSEQYF.

V and J are TRBV6-2 or TRBV6-3 and TRBJ1-1, with D uncertain. The length of the CDR3 is 15 residues. The germline V gene has CDR1 MNHEY and CDR2 SVGEGT. V was cut by 2 bases and J by 1 base, with 11 bases left in between. Here the CDR3 reads CASSYPSGGNTEAFF. CDR3 in DNA: TGTGCCAGCAGTTACCCTAGTGGAGGGAACACTGAAGCTTTCTTT.

The V gene is TRBV10-3, the J gene TRBJ2-1, with a weak D call TRBD1 (6 bases). V lost 3 bases, J lost 5 bases, and 8 bases lay in between. Per the germline V gene, CDR1 is ENHRY and CDR2 is SYGVKD. This CDR3 contains 13 residues. CDR3 residues: CAISENRDNEQFF. The CDR3 DNA reads TGTGCCATCAGTGAAAACAGGGACAATGAGCAGTTCTTC.

The gene calls are TRBV7-9 and TRBJ1-2, with 8 bases that match TRBD1. V was pared by 5 bases and J by 8 bases, with 13 bases of the junction left unmatched. Germline-derived CDR1 and CDR2 are SEHNR and FQNEAQ (reference sequence). This CDR3 comprises 15 residues. The chain's CDR3 is CASSPRARQGQGYTF. Here the CDR3 DNA reads TGTGCCAGCAGCCCAAGGGCGCGACAGGGGCAAGGCTACACCTTC.

The rearrangement uses TRBV15 and TRBJ1-2; a possible D gene is TRBD1 (5 bases). Germline assignment: CDR1 LNHNV and CDR2 YYDKDF (reference sequence). This CDR3 spans 13 amino acids. The V gene lost 3 bases and the J gene lost 5 bases, with 10 bases spanning the gap. The CDR3 DNA reads TGTGCCACCAGCAGGGGCGGGGGATATGGCTACACCTTC. It translates to CATSRGGGYGYTF.